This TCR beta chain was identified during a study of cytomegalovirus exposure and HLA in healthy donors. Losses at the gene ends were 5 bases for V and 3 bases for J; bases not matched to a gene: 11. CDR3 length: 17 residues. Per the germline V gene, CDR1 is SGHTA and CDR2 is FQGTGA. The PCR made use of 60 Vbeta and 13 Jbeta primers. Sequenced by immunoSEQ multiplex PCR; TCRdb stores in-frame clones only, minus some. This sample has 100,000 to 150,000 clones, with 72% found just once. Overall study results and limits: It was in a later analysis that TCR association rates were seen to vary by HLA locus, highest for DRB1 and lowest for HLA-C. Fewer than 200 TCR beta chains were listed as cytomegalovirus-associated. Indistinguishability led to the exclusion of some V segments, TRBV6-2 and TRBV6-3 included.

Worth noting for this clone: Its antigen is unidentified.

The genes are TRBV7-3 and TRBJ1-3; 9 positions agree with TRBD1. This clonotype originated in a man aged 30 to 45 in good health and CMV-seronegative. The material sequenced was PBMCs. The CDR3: CASSLRTGETFGNTIYF. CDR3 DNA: TGTGCCAGCAGCCTCCGGACAGGGGAGACTTTTGGAAACACCATATATTTT. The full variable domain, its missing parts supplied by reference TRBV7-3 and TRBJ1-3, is GAGVSQTPSNKVTEKGKYVELRCDPISGHTALYWYRQSLGQGPEFLIYFQGTGAADDSGLPNDRFFAVRPEGSVSTLKIQRTERGDSAVYLCASSLRTGETFGNTIYFGEGSWLTVV.